The rows below give T cell receptor beta chains drawn from one sample of a study of cytomegalovirus exposure and HLA in healthy donors. Produced via immunoSEQ multiplex PCR; TCRdb's table is partial and in-frame only. Counted here are 150,000 to 180,000 clones, approximately 80% occurring once; the ten biggest clones make up around 5.2%. What was sequenced was PBMCs. All receptors derive from a woman in her thirties or forties in good health and CMV-seropositive. The CDR3 runs from the conserved cysteine through the conserved F or W. A D gene is named only where the DNA matches it firmly. Part of the rows lack a size; the others show once, few, many or a class for expanded clones.

size	D	V	J	CDR3	DNA
-	TRBD1	TRBV15	TRBJ2-7	CATKDRVSSYEQYF	TGTGCCACCAAGGACAGGGTGAGCTCCTACGAGCAGTACTTC
-	TRBD1	TRBV5-5	TRBJ2-2	CASSRTGSSNTGELFF	TGTGCCAGCAGCAGGACAGGGTCCTCGAACACCGGGGAGCTGTTTTTT
few	TRBD1	TRBV6-6	TRBJ2-1	CASSSGTDYNEQFF	TGTGCCAGCAGTTCCGGGACAGACTACAATGAGCAGTTCTTC
-	-	TRBV10-2	TRBJ1-1	CASSEGGGTEAFF	TGCGCCAGCAGTGAAGGGGGTGGCACTGAAGCTTTCTTT
-	TRBD2	TRBV7-9	TRBJ2-3	CASSLDIAGDTQYF	TGTGCCAGCAGCTTAGACATAGCGGGAGATACGCAGTATTTT
-	-	TRBV11-3	TRBJ2-1	CASSVPSGQYNEQFF	TGTGCCAGCAGCGTCCCGAGCGGCCAATACAATGAGCAGTTCTTC
-	-	TRBV5-1	TRBJ2-1	CASTGGGANYNEQFF	TGCGCCAGCACCGGAGGGGGGGCAAACTACAATGAGCAGTTCTTC
-	-	TRBV25-1	TRBJ1-1	CASREDSEAFF	TGTGCCAGCAGGGAGGACAGTGAAGCTTTCTTT
-	-	TRBV11-2	TRBJ1-1	CASSTRSNTEAFF	TGTGCCAGCAGTACCAGGTCCAACACTGAAGCTTTCTTT
-	TRBD1	TRBV4-2	TRBJ2-7	CASSHTGTGLSYEQYF	TGTGCCAGCAGCCACACCGGGACAGGGTTATCCTACGAGCAGTACTTC
-	-	TRBV28	TRBJ1-1	CASRTRGGTEAFF	TGTGCCAGCAGGACGCGGGGCGGCACTGAAGCTTTCTTT
-	TRBD2	TRBV2	TRBJ2-1	CASSVTSGRFVEQFF	TGTGCCAGCAGTGTAACTAGCGGGAGATTTGTTGAGCAGTTCTTC
-	TRBD1	TRBV5-1	TRBJ2-2	CASSFRKTGGFTGELFF	TGCGCCAGCAGCTTCCGTAAGACAGGGGGTTTCACCGGGGAGCTGTTTTTT
-	-	TRBV5-1	TRBJ2-7	CASSLGPGGSYEQYF	TGCGCCAGCAGCTTGGGGCCAGGGGGGTCCTACGAGCAGTACTTC
-	TRBD1	TRBV2	TRBJ2-5	CASRKDRVGETQYF	TGTGCCAGCAGAAAGGACAGGGTAGGAGAGACCCAGTACTTC
-	TRBD1	TRBV7-2	TRBJ1-2	CASSEGTGDHYGYTF	TGTGCCAGCAGCGAAGGGACAGGGGATCACTATGGCTACACCTTC
once	-	TRBV19	TRBJ1-5	CASGKGERGQPQHF	TGTGCCAGTGGAAAGGGGGAAAGGGGTCAGCCCCAGCATTTT
-	TRBD2	TRBV5-4	TRBJ2-3	CASSLPTGTSVTQYF	TGTGCCAGCAGCTTACCGACCGGGACTAGCGTTACGCAGTATTTT
-	-	TRBV19	TRBJ2-7	CASSKGGRYEQYF	TGTGCCAGTAGTAAAGGGGGAAGGTACGAGCAGTACTTC
-	TRBD2	TRBV7-2	TRBJ2-7	CASSLGGLAESYEQYF	TGTGCCAGCAGCCTGGGGGGACTAGCGGAATCCTACGAGCAGTACTTC
once	TRBD1	TRBV19	TRBJ2-2	CASSTGTGYAGELFF	TGTGCCAGTAGTACCGGGACAGGGTATGCCGGGGAGCTGTTTTTT
-	TRBD2	TRBV19	TRBJ2-7	CASSTLAGRSYEQYF	TGTGCCAGTAGTACACTAGCGGGACGCTCCTACGAGCAGTACTTC
-	TRBD1	TRBV14	TRBJ1-2	CASRGTVMTGGYTF	TGTGCCAGCAGAGGGACAGTGATGACCGGTGGCTACACCTTC
few	TRBD2	TRBV2	TRBJ2-2	CASSVLAGGTGELFF	TGTGCCAGCAGTGTTCTAGCGGGAGGGACCGGGGAGCTGTTTTTT
-	TRBD1	TRBV7-9	TRBJ2-6	CASSFGTGISGANVLTF	TGTGCCAGCAGCTTTGGGACAGGGATAAGTGGGGCCAACGTCCTGACTTTC
-	TRBD1	TRBV10-3	TRBJ2-4	CATGEPGQGVAKNIQYF	TGTGCCACCGGAGAACCGGGACAGGGGGTAGCCAAAAACATTCAGTACTTC
few	-	TRBV9	TRBJ2-4	CASSVTLEGIQYF	TGTGCCAGCAGCGTAACTCTTGAGGGCATTCAGTACTTC
few	TRBD2	TRBV6-1	TRBJ2-1	CASSAPSGMYNEQFF	TGTGCCAGCAGTGCGCCCAGCGGGATGTATAATGAGCAGTTCTTC
-	TRBD2	TRBV29-1	TRBJ2-7	CSVAGTSGSSYEQYF	TGCAGCGTTGCGGGGACTAGCGGGAGTTCCTACGAGCAGTACTTC
-	-	TRBV30	TRBJ1-5	CAWSVRVPASNQPQHF	TGTGCCTGGAGTGTACGGGTCCCCGCTAGCAATCAGCCCCAGCATTTT
-	TRBD1	TRBV15	TRBJ1-4	CATSRADRDRDEKLFF	TGTGCCACCAGCAGAGCGGACCGGGACAGGGATGAAAAACTGTTTTTT
few	-	TRBV7-2	TRBJ1-4	CASSRAVGYSEKLFF	TGTGCCAGCAGCCGAGCGGTGGGGTATTCTGAAAAACTGTTTTTT
-	-	TRBV29-1	TRBJ2-1	CSVESPGDEQFF	TGCAGCGTTGAATCCCCAGGGGATGAGCAGTTCTTC
-	-	TRBV28	TRBJ2-3	CASSLFGASTDTQYF	TGTGCCAGCAGTTTATTCGGAGCTAGCACAGATACGCAGTATTTT
few	-	TRBV9	TRBJ2-3	CASSGRASATDTQYF	TGTGCCAGCAGCGGTAGGGCTAGCGCCACAGATACGCAGTATTTT
-	-	TRBV6-1	TRBJ2-2	CASSVRLRGTGELFF	TGTGCCAGCAGTGTGAGACTTCGGGGCACCGGGGAGCTGTTTTTT
-	-	TRBV25-1	TRBJ2-7	CASRLAHAYEQYF	TGTGCCAGCAGGCTAGCGCATGCCTACGAGCAGTACTTC
-	-	TRBV19	TRBJ1-1	CASSPRGGRSAGTEAFF	TGTGCCAGTAGTCCCCGCGGGGGTCGGTCGGCGGGCACTGAAGCTTTCTTT
few	-	TRBV10-3	TRBJ1-1	CAISEFLGSTEAFF	TGTGCCATCAGTGAGTTTCTGGGGAGCACTGAAGCTTTCTTT
-	TRBD2	TRBV29-1	TRBJ2-1	CSVLGISGRGPYNEQFF	TGCAGCGTTCTGGGTATTAGCGGGAGGGGTCCCTACAATGAGCAGTTCTTC
-	-	TRBV27	TRBJ1-4	CASSSANEKLFF	TGTGCCAGCAGTTCGGCTAATGAAAAACTGTTTTTT
-	-	TRBV1	TRBJ2-1	CTSSRDPRESYNEQFF	TGCACCAGCAGCAGAGATCCGCGGGAGAGCTACAATGAGCAGTTCTTC
-	-	TRBV27	TRBJ2-5	CASSSPGTLETQYF	TGTGCCAGCAGTTCCCCCGGGACACTAGAGACCCAGTACTTC
-	-	TRBV29-1	TRBJ1-5	CSVAGQGNQPQHF	TGCAGCGTTGCAGGGCAGGGCAATCAGCCCCAGCATTTT
-	TRBD1	TRBV10-2	TRBJ2-1	CASSEGQGESRLYNEQFF	TGCGCCAGCAGTGAGGGACAGGGGGAAAGTAGACTTTACAATGAGCAGTTCTTC